One sample yielded the 8 T cell receptor beta chains listed below, sequenced in a study of blood T cell repertoires in COVID-19 (dated by TCRdb to about 2020). The receptor library was made with the immunoSEQ multiplex PCR assay. Held by TCRdb, this immuneACCESS table contains in-frame sequences only and omits some clones. Under half of the omission traces to an unresolved V gene where checked; the cause of the rest is unknown. The sample table records roughly 240,000 clones; approximately 85% of these occur just once. The ten largest clones take up around 5.5% of the sample. The sequenced sample was peripheral blood. Receptors originate from a man aged 50 or older with COVID-19, enrolled during active disease.

V usage is TRBV19 and J usage is TRBJ1-1, with 7 positions matching TRBD1. The CDR3 runs 13 residues. Germline values: CDR1 LNHDA, CDR2 SQIVND (reference sequence). After removal of 2 bases from V and 8 bases from J, the junction contained 5 bases not matched to a gene. Here the CDR3 reads CASSIRQGLEAFF. The CDR3 DNA reads as TGTGCCAGTAGTATACGACAGGGATTAGAAGCTTTCTTT.

Note on this clone: One end of the junction does not line up with germline, which may come from a read error. The V and J genes are TRBV6-5 and TRBJ2-5; 8 nucleotides line up with TRBD1. Germline V gives CDR1 MNHEY, CDR2 SVGAGI. There are 12 residues in the CDR3. CDR3 nucleotides: TGTGCCAGCAATTACAGGGGGGAGACCCAGTACTTC. Translation: CASNYRGETQYF.

The rearrangement uses TRBV6-1 and TRBJ2-5; D might be TRBD2 (6 bases). Germline-derived CDR1 and CDR2 are MNHNS and SASEGT. The CDR3 has 16 residues. With 0 bases removed from V and 1 base from J, the gap between germline ends came to 12 bases. CDR3 loop: CASSEAEGSVQETQYF. The CDR3 region has the DNA TGTGCCAGCAGTGAAGCGGAGGGCTCTGTCCAAGAGACCCAGTACTTC.

With respect to this clone: Given a much more abundant clone one base away, this may be a read error. The chain combines TRBV19 with TRBJ1-1, with unresolved D. Germline V gene data show CDR1 as LNHDA and CDR2 as SQIVND (reference sequence). The CDR3 spans 13 residues. CDR3 sequence: CTSSNGRGAEAFF. The CDR3, as DNA: TGTACCAGTAGTAATGGACGGGGAGCTGAAGCTTTCTTT.

CDR3 DNA sequence: TGCAGTGAGGGTAGGGGCGATGAGCAGTTCTTC. Translation: CSEGRGDEQFF. The V call is TRBV20-1, the J call TRBJ2-1, with D maybe TRBD1 (5 bases). The CDR3 is 11 amino acids. V was trimmed by 7 bases and J by 8 bases, leaving 12 bases between them. From germline, CDR1 is DFQATT and CDR2 SNEGSKA (reference sequence).

V usage is TRBV7-2 and J usage is TRBJ1-2, with D perhaps matching TRBD1 (6 bases). Germline V gene sequence: CDR1 SGHTA, CDR2 FQGNSA. This CDR3 is built from 16 residues. V was trimmed by 8 bases and J by 4 bases, leaving 23 bases between them. DNA for the CDR3: TGTGCCAGCGCATCCTTCCCCGGGGGGCGCCTCTATGGCTACACCTTC. Its protein product is CASASFPGGRLYGYTF.

The V and J genes are TRBV29-1 and TRBJ2-1, with D perhaps matching TRBD2 (5 bases). The V end was cut by 3 bases, the J end by 8 bases, with 20 bases between. Germline-derived CDR1 and CDR2 are SQVTM and ANQGSEA. CDR3 length: 15 amino acids. The CDR3 spells CSVDQEDPPYHEQFF. In nucleotides, the CDR3 is TGCAGCGTTGATCAGGAGGACCCCCCCTATCATGAGCAGTTCTTC.

The chain employs TRBV5-8 and TRBJ2-5; TRBD1 aligns across 8 bases. CDR1 is SGHTS, CDR2 YDEGEE, per germline. Trimming took 3 bases from V and 4 from J; bases not matched to a gene: 8. CDR3 size: 15 residues. CDR3 DNA sequence: TGTGCCAGCAGCTCGCGGGGAACAGGGGGAGAGACCCAGTACTTC. This codes for CASSSRGTGGETQYF.